The sequence of this TCR beta chain was determined in a study of T cell clonality in common variable immunodeficiency. Overall study findings and caveats: In common variable immunodeficiency, TCR beta chains reportedly carried fewer deletions and N-nucleotide insertions. Fewer TCRbeta clones were shared among CVID subjects than controls.

The CDR3 totals 16 residues. Germline assignment: CDR1 SGHRS and CDR2 YFSETQ. V lost 0 bases, J lost 2 bases, and 15 bases lay in between. This clone was seen repeatedly, ten times or more. Its antigen is not identified. With the read ending 3 residues before the CDR3 end, the germline J gene is used to fill in that end. The protocol was immunoSEQ multiplex PCR, while the TCRdb copy is restricted to in-frame clones and leaves out a portion. The data show under 25,000 clones, none appearing only once, with roughly 6.6% held by the ten largest. The receptor was derived from a human donor with common variable immunodeficiency. Sequencing used peripheral blood mononuclear cells. This rearrangement joins TRBV5-1 to TRBJ2-7, with D tentatively TRBD1 (5 bases). The part of the CDR3 DNA that was read is TGCGCCAGCAGCTTGGCCCCGGAGACAGCCACCTACGAG. Its translation: CASSLAPETATYE. The complete CDR3 sequence is CASSLAPETATYEQYF.